This is a list of T cell receptor beta chains from one sample in a study of T cells in Graves' hyperthyroidism and ophthalmopathy. A single record per CDR3 protein comes from TCRdb applying MiXCR to the multiplex PCR reads. The data show some 510,000 distinct CDR3 sequences, less than 25% seen once. Sequencing was carried out using blood. All receptors derive from a man between 18 and 35 years old with Graves' hyperthyroidism. CDR3s include the opening cysteine and the closing phenylalanine or tryptophan. The order of the fields is CDR3 protein, CDR3 DNA, V gene, clone size, J gene, D gene. D genes are given only for firm matches. Only part of the rows carry a size: once, few, many, or a class if the clone is expanded.

CDR3 protein: CAWSEARGQPQHF; CDR3 DNA: TGTGCCTGGAGTGAGGCTCGGGGACAGCCCCAGCATTTT; V gene: TRBV30; clone size: NA; J gene: TRBJ1-5; D gene: NA
CDR3 protein: CASSLVYQGTEAFF; CDR3 DNA: TGTGCCAGCAGTTTAGTTTACCAGGGGACTGAAGCTTTCTTT; V gene: TRBV12-3/TRBV12-4; clone size: NA; J gene: TRBJ1-1; D gene: NA
CDR3 protein: CASNRQASYEQYF; CDR3 DNA: TGTGCCAGCAATCGGCAGGCCTCCTACGAGCAGTACTTC; V gene: TRBV6-1; clone size: many; J gene: TRBJ2-7; D gene: NA
CDR3 protein: CSVLGRGEQYF; CDR3 DNA: TGCAGTGTACTAGGTCGTGGCGAGCAGTACTTC; V gene: TRBV20-1; clone size: many; J gene: TRBJ2-7; D gene: NA
CDR3 protein: CASSTLFEAKNIQYF; CDR3 DNA: TGTGCCAGCAGTACCCTGTTTGAAGCCAAAAACATTCAGTACTTC; V gene: TRBV12-3/TRBV12-4; clone size: many; J gene: TRBJ2-4; D gene: NA
CDR3 protein: CSASTMAGPGELFF; CDR3 DNA: TGCAGTGCTTCCACCATGGCCGGACCCGGGGAGCTGTTTTTT; V gene: TRBV20-1; clone size: many; J gene: TRBJ2-2; D gene: NA
CDR3 protein: CASSLGDFTGELFF; CDR3 DNA: TGCGCCAGCAGCTTGGGTGATTTCACCGGGGAGCTGTTTTTT; V gene: TRBV5-1; clone size: few; J gene: TRBJ2-2; D gene: NA
CDR3 protein: CASSPKRLVRGYEQYF; CDR3 DNA: TGTGCCAGCAGCCCCAAACGACTAGTACGGGGCTACGAGCAGTACTTC; V gene: TRBV7-8; clone size: NA; J gene: TRBJ2-7; D gene: NA
CDR3 protein: CASSTDTGLDGYTF; CDR3 DNA: TGTGCCAGCAGCACCGATACGGGGTTAGATGGCTACACCTTC; V gene: TRBV6-1; clone size: NA; J gene: TRBJ1-2; D gene: NA
CDR3 protein: CSALTDLNTEAFF; CDR3 DNA: TGCAGCGCCCTGACAGACCTAAACACTGAAGCTTTCTTT; V gene: TRBV29-1; clone size: many; J gene: TRBJ1-1; D gene: NA
CDR3 protein: CASSSHGTGIADYGYTF; CDR3 DNA: TGTGCCAGCAGTTCCCACGGGACAGGGATAGCTGACTATGGCTACACCTTC; V gene: TRBV12-3/TRBV12-4; clone size: many; J gene: TRBJ1-2; D gene: TRBD1
CDR3 protein: CASSDAGTSYNEQFF; CDR3 DNA: TGTGCCAGTAGTGATGCGGGTACCTCCTACAATGAGCAGTTCTTC; V gene: TRBV19; clone size: once; J gene: TRBJ2-1; D gene: NA